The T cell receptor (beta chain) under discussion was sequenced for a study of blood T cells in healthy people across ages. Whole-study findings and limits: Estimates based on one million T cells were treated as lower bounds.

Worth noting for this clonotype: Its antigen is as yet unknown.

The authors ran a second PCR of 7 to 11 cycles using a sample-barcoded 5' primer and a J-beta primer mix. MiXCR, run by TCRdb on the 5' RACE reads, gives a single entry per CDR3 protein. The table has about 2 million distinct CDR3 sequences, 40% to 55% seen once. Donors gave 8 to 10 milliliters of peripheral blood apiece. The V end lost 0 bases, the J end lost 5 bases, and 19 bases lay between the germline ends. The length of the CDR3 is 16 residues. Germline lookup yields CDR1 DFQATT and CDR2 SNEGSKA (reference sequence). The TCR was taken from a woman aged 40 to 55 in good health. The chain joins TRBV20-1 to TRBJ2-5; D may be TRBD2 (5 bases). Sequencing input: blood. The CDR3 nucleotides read TGCAGTGCTAGAGACCCCCGAGGGCGGAGAGGCGAGACCCAGTACTTC. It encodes CSARDPRGRRGETQYF.